Listed below are T cell receptor beta chains from one sample, sequenced in a study of blood T cell repertoires in COVID-19. Only in-frame clones appear in the TCRdb table, and some are missing; sequencing was by immunoSEQ multiplex PCR. The data hold 200,000 to 250,000 clones, with almost 90% observed a single time. The sequenced sample consisted of peripheral blood. The receptors stem from a man younger than 35 with active or convalescent COVID-19. Each CDR3 is given without its conserved first and last residue.

j_call,v_call,cdr3_aa
TRBJ1-1,TRBV28,ASSYTGGFNTEAF
TRBJ2-3,TRBV3-1/TRBV3-2,ASSLLRRRGGTQY
TRBJ1-2,TRBV6-1,ASSDQSRHRVFNYGYT
TRBJ2-3,TRBV10-2,ASRGLAGPTDTQY
TRBJ2-1,TRBV11-2,ASSPWTSGRVLGGYEQF
TRBJ2-7,TRBV7-9,ASSANTGSFSYEQY
TRBJ2-7,TRBV19,ASSMQGVVNEQY
TRBJ2-7,TRBV30,AWSLQSYEQY
TRBJ1-6,TRBV28,ASSLVGAGGPPPLH
TRBJ1-1,TRBV6-5,ASSYSTGLGEAF
TRBJ1-2,TRBV7-2,ASSFSGGNIYGYT
TRBJ1-5,TRBV7-2,ASSLVSGNPNQPQH
TRBJ1-3,TRBV9,ASSVATGVGNTIY
TRBJ2-7,TRBV20-1,SASDSSAKRWQY
TRBJ2-2,TRBV5-1,ASSLDREGGELF
TRBJ1-2,TRBV6-5,ASTPGQSNYGYT
TRBJ1-6,TRBV27,ASTTGGSPLH
TRBJ2-5,TRBV5-6,ASSLSGQGLETQY
TRBJ2-7,TRBV14,ASSQVQTGSYEQY
TRBJ2-2,TRBV7-2,ASSFTGSSGGELF
TRBJ1-6,TRBV27,AVGTGINSPLH
TRBJ2-7,TRBV9,ASSVAEAYEQY
TRBJ1-4,TRBV11-2,ASSLEGTGNEKLF
TRBJ2-1,TRBV4-2,ASSQAGVAEPYNEQF
TRBJ1-4,TRBV12-3/TRBV12-4,ASSLNRGLF
TRBJ1-2,TRBV19,ASSISVYGYT
TRBJ1-5,TRBV6-5,ASSYQPSRGNQPQH